The table lists the clone carrying this T cell receptor beta chain with a few counts. The target antigen is unknown. The CDR3 sequence is 15 residues long. The V and J ends lost 5 bases and 2 bases respectively, with 16 bases between them. Germline loops: CDR1 SGHTA, CDR2 FQGNSA. This record comes from a study of beta chain features in type 1 diabetes. Whole-study context: Analysis included under 120,000,000 sorted cells drawn from all samples.

cDNA synthesis used the whole RNA isolate, giving expressed TCRB sequences. Samples of naive, central memory and regulatory T cells yielded a mean of around 3.8 million reads. Libraries were prepared by immunoSEQ multiplex PCR; TCRdb keeps only in-frame clonotypes and omits some of them. This table holds around 500,000 clones, 10% to 12% found once. General observations from the study: Shorter TCRB CDR3s, moderately but significantly so, marked every one of the four CD4+ subsets in Type 1 diabetes patients.

Purity above 95% was achieved in all sorted populations. This clonotype was obtained from a woman younger than 30 in good health. Material for sequencing was naive CD4+ T cells from blood. The gene calls are TRBV7-2 and TRBJ2-7; D might be TRBD2 (5 bases). The CDR3 is CASSRAGYLAYEQYV. The CDR3 bases are TGTGCCAGCAGCCGTGCGGGTTACCTAGCCTACGAGCAGTACGTC.